In its sample, the clone carrying this T cell receptor beta chain was seen a few times. Its specificity is unknown. The CDR3 has 16 residues. Trimming removed 1 base at V and 2 bases at J, with 15 bases between. Germline V gene data show CDR1 as DFQATT and CDR2 as SNEGSKA (reference sequence). What was amplified from RNA transcripts were TCR beta CDR3 regions. Primed by the HTBI set, a first-round RT-PCR was run on the TCR CDR3. TCRdb recomputed calls from the multiplex PCR reads with MiXCR, one row per CDR3 protein. This table holds 750,000 to 950,000 distinct CDR3 sequences, about 38% found once. This sample was taken from a study of T cells in Graves' hyperthyroidism and ophthalmopathy. Across the study: Initial diagnosis, before any treatment, was when peripheral blood was collected. Overall study findings and caveats: In blood, most of the thyroid clonotypes expanded above 0.001 were also present.

A patient was excluded if there was uncontrolled infection, other autoimmune disease, pregnancy or lactation. This TCR was sampled from a man aged 18 to 30 with Graves' hyperthyroidism. The sequenced sample consisted of blood. The rearrangement links TRBV20-1 to TRBJ1-5, with no clear D. In DNA, the CDR3 is TGCAGTGCTAGAGTGACGGGGTTAATTGGCAATCAGCCCCAGCATTTT. Its translation is CSARVTGLIGNQPQHF.